This TCR beta chain was recorded in a study of cytomegalovirus exposure and HLA in healthy donors. Use of 60 Vbeta and 13 Jbeta primers characterized the PCR. Repertoires were generated with immunoSEQ multiplex PCR, while TCRdb's copy carries only in-frame clones and drops some. The sample shows about 89,000 clones, around three quarters of them seen only once. The CDR3 is 14 residues long. CDR1 and CDR2 (germline): SGDLS, YYNGEE. V lost 3 bases, J lost 1 base, and 3 bases stayed unmatched. This receptor was identified in a male donor in good health and CMV-seronegative. The V call is TRBV9, the J call TRBJ1-1, with TRBD1 matching 7 bases. Sequenced sample: PBMCs. CDR3 sequence (DNA): TGTGCCAGCAGCGGGGACAGTTGGAACACTGAAGCTTTCTTT. It specifies CASSGDSWNTEAFF.